The 18 T cell receptor beta chains given below trace back to one sample, sequenced in a study of cytomegalovirus exposure and HLA in healthy donors. The PCR made use of 60 Vbeta and 13 Jbeta primers. Data came from immunoSEQ multiplex PCR; TCRdb stores just in-frame clones and leaves some out. This sample yields 150,000 to 200,000 clones, of which 84% are seen a single time; approximately 0.26% belongs to the top ten. Sequences were obtained from PBMCs. The receptors here all came from a boy aged 5-17 years in good health and CMV-seronegative.

V usage is TRBV6-6 and J usage is TRBJ1-5; 8 positions agree with TRBD1. J was trimmed by 6 bases and V by 5 bases; bases with no gene match: 6. The CDR3 is made up of 14 amino acids. Germline-derived CDR1 and CDR2 are MNHNY and SVGAGI (reference sequence). The CDR3 region is CASSLDRERQPQHF. Here the CDR3 DNA reads TGTGCCAGCAGTCTGGACAGGGAACGTCAGCCCCAGCATTTT.

The chain employs TRBV6-1 and TRBJ2-7; a possible D gene is TRBD1 (6 bases). Germline V gives CDR1 MNHNS, CDR2 SASEGT. The CDR3 runs to 12 residues. V was trimmed by 10 bases and J by 2 bases, leaving 12 bases between them. CDR3 protein: CAIGTRTYEQYF. The CDR3 DNA reads TGTGCCATCGGGACACGCACCTACGAGCAGTACTTC.

This clone was observed a few times. The rearrangement links TRBV5-6 to TRBJ1-5, with D maybe TRBD1 (5 bases). The V end was cut by 4 bases, the J end by 15 bases, with 11 bases between. Germline values: CDR1 SGHDT, CDR2 YYEEEE. The CDR3 covers 10 residues. The DNA of the CDR3 is TGTGCCAGCAGCAGTCGGGGGTTGCATTTT. Encoded protein: CASSSRGLHF.

The CDR3 nucleotides are TGTGCCAGTGATACAGGGTTAGGTCAGCCCCAGCATTTT. This sequence encodes CASDTGLGQPQHF. The chain links TRBV19 to TRBJ1-5; a weak D match, TRBD1 (6 bases). Trimming stripped 8 bases from V and 6 bases from J, with 14 bases between. The CDR3 loop spans 13 amino acids. Germline CDR1 LNHDA, CDR2 SQIVND (reference sequence).

The J gene is TRBJ1-5, the V gene TRBV15, with D possibly being TRBD1 (6 bases). The CDR3 is 16 residues long. The germline gives CDR1 LNHNV, CDR2 YYDKDF (reference sequence). V gave up 0 bases and J gave up 10 bases, with 19 bases separating them. The CDR3 nucleotides are TGTGCCACCAGCAGAGATGACTCAGGGGTTAACTCCCCCCAGCATTTT. It encodes CATSRDDSGVNSPQHF.

The rearrangement joins TRBV7-9 to TRBJ2-2; no clear D gene. CDR3 size: 15 residues. Trimming took off 2 bases at V and 0 bases at J, with 7 bases between the two ends. CDR1 is SEHNR, CDR2 FQNEAQ, per germline (reference sequence). In nucleotides, the CDR3 is TGTGCCAGCAGCTTATACCGGGCGAACACCGGGGAGCTGTTTTTT. Encoded protein: CASSLYRANTGELFF.

The J gene is TRBJ2-7, the V gene TRBV7-2, with a tentative D call TRBD1 (6 bases). The V gene lost 5 bases and the J gene lost 3 bases, with 11 bases spanning the gap. The CDR3 covers 13 residues. Germline CDR1 reads SGHTA; CDR2 reads FQGNSA. This CDR3 is CASSPRTDYEQYF. DNA for the CDR3: TGTGCCAGCAGCCCAAGGACAGACTACGAGCAGTACTTC.

The genes are TRBV27 and TRBJ2-7; TRBD2 matches 11 bases. With V trimmed by 4 bases and J by 6 bases, 5 bases remained unmatched. CDR1 is MNHEY, CDR2 SMNVEV, per germline (reference sequence). The CDR3 length is 14 residues. Here the CDR3 DNA reads TGTGCCAGCAGTTATCGGACTAGCGGGCGCGAGCAGTACTTC. The encoded protein is CASSYRTSGREQYF.

The chain carries TRBV10-1 and TRBJ1-3; D gene ambiguous. CDR1 is WNHNN and CDR2 is SYGVQD in the germline V gene (reference sequence). The ends were cut back, 3 bases at V and 6 bases at J, with 9 bases in the middle. The CDR3 covers 13 residues. CDR3 bases: TGCGCCAGCAGTGAAGGAGGAGAAAACACCATATATTTT. Protein sequence: CASSEGGENTIYF.

The chain has TRBV7-2 and TRBJ1-1; 8 positions agree with TRBD1. Germline CDR1 and CDR2: SGHTA and FQGNSA. Trimming took 6 bases from V and 5 from J; bases not matched to a gene: 11. This CDR3 spans 15 amino acids. CDR3 nucleotides: TGTGCCAGCAGTTTCACAGGGGGAGGCTGGACTGAAGCTTTCTTT. This sequence encodes CASSFTGGGWTEAFF.

The V and J genes are TRBV6-5 and TRBJ1-2; D may be TRBD1 (6 bases). Germline V gene sequence: CDR1 MNHEY, CDR2 SVGAGI. The CDR3 extends over 14 amino acids. The V gene lost 0 bases and the J gene lost 6 bases, with 11 bases spanning the gap. Here the CDR3 DNA reads TGTGCCAGCAGTTACTCAGTGGCAGGGGATGGCTACACCTTC. It codes for CASSYSVAGDGYTF.

The chain links TRBV9 to TRBJ2-1; D is possibly TRBD1 (6 bases). The V end was cut by 4 bases, the J end by 7 bases, with 24 bases between. The CDR3 is 17 residues long. Germline V gene lookup returns CDR1 SGDLS and CDR2 YYNGEE. The CDR3 DNA is TGTGCCAGCAGCTTCACTCGTACTACAGGGAGAATGAATGAGCAGTTCTTC. Amino acids: CASSFTRTTGRMNEQFF.

The gene calls are TRBV5-4 and TRBJ1-2; D unresolved. CDR3 size: 13 residues. V dropped 3 bases and J dropped 0 bases, with 6 bases sitting between them. Germline CDR1 reads SGHNT; CDR2 reads YYREEE (reference sequence). The CDR3: CASSYSANYGYTF. For the CDR3, the DNA is TGTGCCAGCAGCTATTCAGCTAACTATGGCTACACCTTC.

V is TRBV7-9 and J is TRBJ2-7; D gene unclear. The CDR3 is 14 residues long. Trimming shortened V by 3 bases and J by 1 base, and 10 bases separated the two germline ends. The V gene's germline CDR1 is SEHNR and CDR2 FQNEAQ (reference sequence). CDR3 amino acids: CASSLGQASYEQYF. CDR3 coding DNA: TGTGCCAGCAGCTTGGGTCAGGCATCCTACGAGCAGTACTTC.

The chain carries TRBV28 and TRBJ1-2, with 8 nucleotides matching TRBD1. After removal of 10 bases from V and 14 bases from J, the junction contained 15 bases not matched to a gene. From germline, CDR1 is MDHEN and CDR2 SYDVKM. The CDR3 totals 12 residues. CDR3: CATTPGQGNRTF. CDR3 nucleotide sequence: TGTGCCACCACCCCCGGACAGGGAAATCGTACCTTC.

The V call is TRBV6-6, the J call TRBJ2-7; no firm D call. This CDR3 comprises 11 residues. Trimming shortened V by 8 bases and J by 3 bases, and 8 bases separated the two germline ends. Germline V gene sequence: CDR1 MNHNY, CDR2 SVGAGI (reference sequence). CDR3 sequence: CASSASYEQYF. CDR3 bases: TGTGCCAGCTCCGCGAGCTACGAGCAGTACTTC.

The chain couples TRBV19 to TRBJ2-1; the match to TRBD1 covers 10 bases. The germline V gene encodes CDR1 LNHDA and CDR2 SQIVND (reference sequence). The V gene end was trimmed by 8 bases and the J gene end by 8 bases; junction bases not matched to a gene: 15. CDR3 size: 16 residues. The CDR3 region has the DNA TGTGCCAGTCATTCCGGGACAGGGGCGCCTGTCCATGAGCAGTTCTTC. It codes for CASHSGTGAPVHEQFF.

This chain uses TRBV27 with TRBJ1-1, with D possibly being TRBD1 (5 bases). This CDR3 contains 12 residues. The V gene's germline CDR1 is MNHEY and CDR2 SMNVEV (reference sequence). V was cut by 7 bases and J by 5 bases, with 11 bases left in between. CDR3 nucleotides: TGTGCCAGCAAACAGGTCTGGACTGAAGCTTTCTTT. Translated: CASKQVWTEAFF.